These 4 T cell receptor beta chains were sequenced from one sample in a study of cytotoxic CD8 clonotypes in ibrutinib-treated CLL (TCRdb year 2021). The time point label, read with the paper, signifies: progressive disease on ibrutinib. The receptor library was made with the immunoSEQ multiplex PCR assay. As stored in TCRdb, this immuneACCESS dataset retains in-frame rearrangements with V and J assigned. A fraction of the clones does not appear; measured against another copy, unresolved V genes explain less than half of the discrepancy, and the remainder lacks a known reason. The sample has over 250,000 clones on record, approximately 76% of them singletons. Around 5.3% of the sample is held by the ten biggest clonotypes. Sample: PBMCs, taken at disease progression, from a patient treated with ibrutinib. All receptors come from a human donor with chronic lymphocytic leukemia.

This clone was recorded only once. V is TRBV29-1 and J is TRBJ2-2; D gene uncertain. V was cut by 6 bases and J by 0 bases, with 8 bases left in between. CDR3 length: 13 amino acids. Germline-derived CDR1 and CDR2 are SQVTM and ANQGSEA. In DNA, the CDR3 is TGCAGCGTCCAACGGGCGAACACCGGGGAGCTGTTTTTT. Amino acids: CSVQRANTGELFF.

This clone was recorded only once. The CDR3 coding sequence is TGTGCCAGCAGTGATAGTGAGGTCGAGCAGTACTTC. Its protein product is CASSDSEVEQYF. The genes are TRBV2 and TRBJ2-7; D is uncertain. The CDR3 runs 12 residues. The ends were cut back, 3 bases at V and 6 bases at J, with 9 bases in the middle. The germline V gene encodes CDR1 SNHLY and CDR2 FYNNEI.

The chain uses TRBV5-1 and TRBJ2-7; 7 bases are a match to TRBD2. The CDR3 loop spans 20 amino acids. Germline V CDR1 and CDR2: SGHRS, YFSETQ. V lost 0 bases and J lost 1; bases outside the gene matches: 19. CDR3 nucleotides: TGCGCCAGCAGCTTGGACAACCCGATTCTCGGGACTAAGCCATCCTACGAGCAGTACTTC. This gives the protein CASSLDNPILGTKPSYEQYF.

V and J are TRBV19 and TRBJ2-7, with 8 positions matching TRBD2. Germline CDR1 LNHDA, CDR2 SQIVND (reference sequence). V lost 1 base, J lost 2 bases, and 4 bases stayed unmatched. The CDR3 runs 15 residues. CDR3 in amino acids: CASSIVGGGTYEQYF. DNA for the CDR3: TGTGCCAGTAGTATAGTCGGGGGGGGAACCTACGAGCAGTACTTC.